This T cell receptor beta chain came from a study of control samples from healthy donors and cancer patients. Trimming left V 3 bases short and J 2 bases short, with 20 bases between. This CDR3 comprises 17 residues. Germline lookup yields CDR1 LNHDA and CDR2 SQIVND (reference sequence). Method: immunoSEQ multiplex PCR; TCRdb's copy keeps in-frame clones and lacks some. The sample holds roughly 99,000 clones, approximately 82% seen once. Sequencing used blood. The chain links TRBV19 to TRBJ2-7, with D perhaps matching TRBD1 or TRBD2 (5 bases each). The sequence derives from a man aged 55 to 70 in good health. The CDR3 is CASSIWASWGSAYEQYF. The DNA of the CDR3 is TGTGCCAGTAGTATTTGGGCGAGCTGGGGGTCAGCCTACGAGCAGTACTTC.